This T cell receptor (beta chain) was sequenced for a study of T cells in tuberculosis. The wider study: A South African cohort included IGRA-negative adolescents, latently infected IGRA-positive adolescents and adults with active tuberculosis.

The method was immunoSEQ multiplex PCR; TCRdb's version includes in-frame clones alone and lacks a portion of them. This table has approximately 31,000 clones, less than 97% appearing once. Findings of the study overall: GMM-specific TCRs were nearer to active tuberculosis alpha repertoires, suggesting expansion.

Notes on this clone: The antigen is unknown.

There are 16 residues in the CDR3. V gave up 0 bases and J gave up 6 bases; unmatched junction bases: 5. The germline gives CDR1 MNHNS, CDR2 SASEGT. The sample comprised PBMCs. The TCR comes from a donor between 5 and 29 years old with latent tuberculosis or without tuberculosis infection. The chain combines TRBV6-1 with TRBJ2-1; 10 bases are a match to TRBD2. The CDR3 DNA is TGTGCCAGCAGTGAAGCAGCGGGAGGGCATCGCAATGAGCAGTTCTTC. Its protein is CASSEAAGGHRNEQFF.